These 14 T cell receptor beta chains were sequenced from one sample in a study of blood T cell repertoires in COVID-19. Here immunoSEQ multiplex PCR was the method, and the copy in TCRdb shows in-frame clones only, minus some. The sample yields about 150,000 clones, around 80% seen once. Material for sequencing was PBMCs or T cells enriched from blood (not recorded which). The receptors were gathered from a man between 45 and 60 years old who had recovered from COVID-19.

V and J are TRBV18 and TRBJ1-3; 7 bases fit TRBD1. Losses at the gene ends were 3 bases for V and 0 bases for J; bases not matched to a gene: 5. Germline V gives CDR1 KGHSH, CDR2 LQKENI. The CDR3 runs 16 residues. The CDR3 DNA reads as TGTGCCAGCTCACCCCGACAGGGAAGCTCTGGAAACACCATATATTTT. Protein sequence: CASSPRQGSSGNTIYF.

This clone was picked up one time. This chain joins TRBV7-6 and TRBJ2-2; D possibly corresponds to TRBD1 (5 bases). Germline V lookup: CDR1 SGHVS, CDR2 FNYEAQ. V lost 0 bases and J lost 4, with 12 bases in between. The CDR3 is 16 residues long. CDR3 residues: CASSLAAGKGTGELFF. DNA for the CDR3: TGTGCCAGCAGCTTAGCGGCAGGGAAGGGCACCGGGGAGCTGTTTTTT. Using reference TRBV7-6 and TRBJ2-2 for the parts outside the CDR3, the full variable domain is GAGVSQSPRYKVTKRGQDVALRCDPISGHVSLYWYRQALGQGPEFLTYFNYEAQQDKSGLPNDRFSAERPEGSISTLTIQRTEQRDSAMYRCASSLAAGKGTGELFFGEGSRLTVL.

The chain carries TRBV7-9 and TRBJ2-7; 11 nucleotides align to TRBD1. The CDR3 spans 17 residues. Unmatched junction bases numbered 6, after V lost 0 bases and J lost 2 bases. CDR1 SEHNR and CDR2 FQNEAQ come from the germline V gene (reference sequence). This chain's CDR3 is CASSLAPGQGAAYEQYF. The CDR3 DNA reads TGTGCCAGCAGCTTAGCCCCCGGACAGGGGGCCGCCTACGAGCAGTACTTC.

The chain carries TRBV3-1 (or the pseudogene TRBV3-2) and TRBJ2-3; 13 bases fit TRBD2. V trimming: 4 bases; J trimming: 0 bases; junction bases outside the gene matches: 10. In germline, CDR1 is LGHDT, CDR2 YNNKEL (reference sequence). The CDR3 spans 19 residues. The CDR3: CASSRILAGGPPSTDTQYF. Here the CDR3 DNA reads TGTGCCAGCAGCCGCATACTAGCGGGGGGGCCCCCTAGCACAGATACGCAGTATTTT.

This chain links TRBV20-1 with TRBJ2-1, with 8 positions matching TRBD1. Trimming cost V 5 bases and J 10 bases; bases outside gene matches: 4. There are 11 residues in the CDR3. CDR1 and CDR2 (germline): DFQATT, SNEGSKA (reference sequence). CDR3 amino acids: CSAQGAYEQFF. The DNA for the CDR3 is TGCAGTGCTCAGGGGGCATACGAGCAGTTCTTC.

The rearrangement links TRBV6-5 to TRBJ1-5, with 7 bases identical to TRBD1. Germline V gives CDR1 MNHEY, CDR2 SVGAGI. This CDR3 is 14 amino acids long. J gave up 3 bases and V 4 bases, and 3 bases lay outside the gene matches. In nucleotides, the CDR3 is TGTGCCAGCAGTTCGGGACAGCCCAATCAGCCCCAGCATTTT. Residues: CASSSGQPNQPQHF.

As DNA, the CDR3 is TGCAGTGCTAGTCGAGTGGGACTAGCGGGAAAAAGCTCCTACAATGAGCAGTTCTTC. Protein sequence: CSASRVGLAGKSSYNEQFF. The chain uses TRBV20-1 and TRBJ2-1, with 13 bases lining up with TRBD2. V lost 3 bases, J lost 0 bases, and 11 bases stayed unmatched. The germline V gene encodes CDR1 DFQATT and CDR2 SNEGSKA (reference sequence). The CDR3 extends over 19 amino acids.

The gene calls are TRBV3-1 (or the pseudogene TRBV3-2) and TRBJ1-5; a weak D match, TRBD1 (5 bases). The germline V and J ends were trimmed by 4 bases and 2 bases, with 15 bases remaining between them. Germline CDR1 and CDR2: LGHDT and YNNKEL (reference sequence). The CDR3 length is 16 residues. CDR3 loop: CASSLSGGSRNQPQHF. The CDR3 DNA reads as TGTGCCAGCAGCCTCTCTGGGGGGAGTCGCAATCAGCCCCAGCATTTT.

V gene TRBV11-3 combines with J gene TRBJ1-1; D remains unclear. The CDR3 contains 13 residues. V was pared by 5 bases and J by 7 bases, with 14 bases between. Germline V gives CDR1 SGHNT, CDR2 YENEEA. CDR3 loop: CASSPELAYEAFF. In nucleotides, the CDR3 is TGTGCCAGCAGCCCCGAGTTAGCCTATGAAGCTTTCTTT.

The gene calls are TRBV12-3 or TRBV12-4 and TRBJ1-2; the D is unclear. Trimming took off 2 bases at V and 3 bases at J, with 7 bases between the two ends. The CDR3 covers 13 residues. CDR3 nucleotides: TGTGCCAGCAGTTTAAACGGTGACTATGGCTACACCTTC. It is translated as CASSLNGDYGYTF.

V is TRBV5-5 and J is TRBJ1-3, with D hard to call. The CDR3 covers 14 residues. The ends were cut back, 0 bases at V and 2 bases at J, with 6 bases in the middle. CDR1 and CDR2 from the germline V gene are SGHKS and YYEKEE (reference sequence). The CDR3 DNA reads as TGTGCCAGCAGCTTGGGCGGAACTGGAAACACCATATATTTT. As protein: CASSLGGTGNTIYF. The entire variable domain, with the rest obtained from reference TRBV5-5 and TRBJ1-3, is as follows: DAGVTQSPTHLIKTRGQQVTLRCSPISGHKSVSWYQQVLGQGPQFIFQYYEKEERGRGNFPDRFSARQFPNYSSELNVNALLLGDSALYLCASSLGGTGNTIYFGEGSWLTVV.

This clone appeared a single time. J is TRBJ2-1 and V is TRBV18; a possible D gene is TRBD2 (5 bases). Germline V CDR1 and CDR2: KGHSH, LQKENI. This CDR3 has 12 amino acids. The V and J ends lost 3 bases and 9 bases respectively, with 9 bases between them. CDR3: CASSPASGEQFF. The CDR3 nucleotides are TGTGCCAGCTCACCGGCCAGCGGTGAGCAGTTCTTC.

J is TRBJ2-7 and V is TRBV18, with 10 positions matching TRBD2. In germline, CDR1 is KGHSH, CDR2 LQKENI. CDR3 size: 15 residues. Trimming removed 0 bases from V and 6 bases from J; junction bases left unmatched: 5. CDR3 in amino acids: CASSPPSGGASEQYF. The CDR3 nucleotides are TGTGCCAGCTCACCACCCAGCGGGGGGGCGAGCGAGCAGTACTTC.

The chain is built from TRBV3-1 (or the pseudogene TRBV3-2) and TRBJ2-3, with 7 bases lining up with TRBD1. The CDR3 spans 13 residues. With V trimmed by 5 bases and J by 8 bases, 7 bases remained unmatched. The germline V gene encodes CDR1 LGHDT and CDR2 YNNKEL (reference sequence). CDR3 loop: CASSKYRGGTQYF. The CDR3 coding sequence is TGTGCCAGCAGCAAATACAGGGGTGGTACGCAGTATTTT.